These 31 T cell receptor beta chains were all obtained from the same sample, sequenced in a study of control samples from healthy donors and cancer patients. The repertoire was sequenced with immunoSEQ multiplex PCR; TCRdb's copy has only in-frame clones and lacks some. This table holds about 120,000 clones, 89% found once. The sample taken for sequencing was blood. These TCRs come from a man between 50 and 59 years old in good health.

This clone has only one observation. The CDR3 loop reads CASSQVATNEKLFF. CDR3 in DNA: TGTGCCAGCAGTCAGGTTGCAACTAATGAAAAACTGTTTTTT. The chain uses TRBV6-5 and TRBJ1-4; D uncertain. The V end lost 5 bases, the J end lost 0 bases, and 7 bases lay between the germline ends. The germline V gene has CDR1 MNHEY and CDR2 SVGAGI. CDR3 length equals 14 residues.

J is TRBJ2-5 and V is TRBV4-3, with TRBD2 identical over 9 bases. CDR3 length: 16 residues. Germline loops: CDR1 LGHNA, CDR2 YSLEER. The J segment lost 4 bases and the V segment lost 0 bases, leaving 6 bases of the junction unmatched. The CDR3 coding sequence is TGCGCCAGCAGCCAAGAGGGGGCGGGGGGGGCAGAGACCCAGTACTTC. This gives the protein CASSQEGAGGAETQYF.

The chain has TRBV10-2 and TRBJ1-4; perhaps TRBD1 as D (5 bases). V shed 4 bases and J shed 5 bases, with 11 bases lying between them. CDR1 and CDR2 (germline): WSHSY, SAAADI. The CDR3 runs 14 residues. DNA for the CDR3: TGCGCCAGCAGTGGGCAGGGTGCCAATGAAAAACTGTTTTTT. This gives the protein CASSGQGANEKLFF.

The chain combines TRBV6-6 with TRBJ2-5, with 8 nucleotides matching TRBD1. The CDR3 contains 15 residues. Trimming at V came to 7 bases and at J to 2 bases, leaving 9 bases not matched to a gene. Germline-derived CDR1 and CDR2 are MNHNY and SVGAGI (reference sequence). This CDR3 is CASTNSRQGQETQYF. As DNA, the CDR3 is TGTGCCAGCACCAACTCCCGACAGGGGCAAGAGACCCAGTACTTC.

The CDR3 sequence is CASSLLAGGVETQYF. In DNA, the CDR3 is TGTGCCAGCAGCCTCCTAGCGGGGGGGGTAGAGACCCAGTACTTC. The chain uses TRBV3-1 (or the pseudogene TRBV3-2) and TRBJ2-5, with 12 bases matching TRBD2. The CDR3 is 15 residues long. The germline V gene encodes CDR1 LGHDT and CDR2 YNNKEL (reference sequence). The ends lost 4 bases at V and 4 bases at J; junction bases unmatched: 4.

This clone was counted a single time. The CDR3 DNA reads TGCGCCAGCAGCTTGTTAGCCGGGACAAAAAGTTCCGAGCAGTACTTC. It translates to CASSLLAGTKSSEQYF. V gene TRBV5-1 combines with J gene TRBJ2-7; a weak D match, TRBD1 (6 bases). CDR3 size: 16 residues. Between the trimmed V and J ends, which lost 1 base and 6 bases, there was a span of 20 bases. CDR1 and CDR2 from the germline V gene are SGHRS and YFSETQ.

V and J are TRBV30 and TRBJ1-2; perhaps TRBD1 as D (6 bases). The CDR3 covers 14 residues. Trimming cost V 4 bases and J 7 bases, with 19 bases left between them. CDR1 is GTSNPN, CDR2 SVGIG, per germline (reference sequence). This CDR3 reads CAWTRARGATGYTF. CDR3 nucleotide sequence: TGTGCCTGGACCAGAGCCAGGGGCGCGACTGGCTACACCTTC.

The CDR3 nucleotides read TGTGCCAGCAGCCAAGTTGGGCAGGGCTATAGCAATCAGCCCCAGCATTTT. Encoded protein: CASSQVGQGYSNQPQHF. The rearrangement joins TRBV4-2 to TRBJ1-5, with D maybe TRBD1 (5 bases). The CDR3 spans 17 residues. Trimming cost V 1 base and J 0 bases, with 13 bases left between them. The germline V gene has CDR1 LGHNA and CDR2 YNFKEQ.

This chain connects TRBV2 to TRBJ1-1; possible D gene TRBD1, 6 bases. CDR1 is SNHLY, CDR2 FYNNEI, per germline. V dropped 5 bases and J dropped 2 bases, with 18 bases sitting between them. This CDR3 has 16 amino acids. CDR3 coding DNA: TGTGCCAGCAGTCCAAAACAGGGCTCGTTTAACACTGAAGCTTTCTTT. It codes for CASSPKQGSFNTEAFF.

The CDR3 DNA sequence: TGTGCCAGCAGTTTTATCGCAGGTGCCAACTATGGCTACACCTTC. Its translation is CASSFIAGANYGYTF. The chain links TRBV27 to TRBJ1-2; D gene uncertain. The V and J ends lost 3 bases and 2 bases respectively, with 13 bases between them. CDR1 is MNHEY, CDR2 SMNVEV, per germline (reference sequence). This CDR3 is built from 15 residues.

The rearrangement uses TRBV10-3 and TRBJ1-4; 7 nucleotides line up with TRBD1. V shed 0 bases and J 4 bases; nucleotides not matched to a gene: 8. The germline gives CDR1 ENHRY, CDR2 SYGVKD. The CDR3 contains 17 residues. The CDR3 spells CAISESAPGTVNEKLFF. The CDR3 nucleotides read TGTGCCATCAGTGAGTCGGCCCCAGGGACAGTTAATGAAAAACTGTTTTTT.

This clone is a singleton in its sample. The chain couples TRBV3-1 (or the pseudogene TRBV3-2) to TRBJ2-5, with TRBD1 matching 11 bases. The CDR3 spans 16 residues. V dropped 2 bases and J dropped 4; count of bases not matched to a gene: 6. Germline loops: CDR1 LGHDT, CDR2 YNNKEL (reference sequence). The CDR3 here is CASSQTLGTGGETQYF. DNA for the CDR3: TGTGCCAGCAGCCAAACGCTCGGGACAGGGGGAGAGACCCAGTACTTC.

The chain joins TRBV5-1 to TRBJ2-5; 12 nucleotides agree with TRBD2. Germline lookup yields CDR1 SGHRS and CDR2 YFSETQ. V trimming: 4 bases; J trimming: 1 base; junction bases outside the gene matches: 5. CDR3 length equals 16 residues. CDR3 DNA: TGCGCCAGCAGCGTACAGGGACTAGCGGGCCAAGAGACCCAGTACTTC. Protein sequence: CASSVQGLAGQETQYF. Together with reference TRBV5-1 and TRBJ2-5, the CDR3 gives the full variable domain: KAGVTQTPRYLIKTRGQQVTLSCSPISGHRSVSWYQQTPGQGLQFLFEYFSETQRNKGNFPGRFSGRQFSNSRSEMNVSTLELGDSALYLCASSVQGLAGQETQYFGPGTRLLVL.

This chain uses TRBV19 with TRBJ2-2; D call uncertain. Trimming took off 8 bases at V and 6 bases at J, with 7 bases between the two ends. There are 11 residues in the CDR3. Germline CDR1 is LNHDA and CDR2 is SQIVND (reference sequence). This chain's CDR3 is CASRLAGELFF. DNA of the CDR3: TGTGCCAGTCGCCTGGCCGGGGAGCTGTTTTTT.

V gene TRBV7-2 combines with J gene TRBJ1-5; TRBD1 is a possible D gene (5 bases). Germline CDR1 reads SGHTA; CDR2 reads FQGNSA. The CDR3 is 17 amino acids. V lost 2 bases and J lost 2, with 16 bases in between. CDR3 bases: TGTGCCAGCAGCTTACTCGCCGCAGGGCCCGGCAATCAGCCCCAGCATTTT. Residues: CASSLLAAGPGNQPQHF.

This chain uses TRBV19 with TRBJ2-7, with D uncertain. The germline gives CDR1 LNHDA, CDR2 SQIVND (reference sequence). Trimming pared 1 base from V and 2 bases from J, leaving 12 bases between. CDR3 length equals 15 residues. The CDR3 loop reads CASSIGSGIPYEQYF. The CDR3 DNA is TGTGCCAGTAGTATAGGGTCGGGTATCCCCTACGAGCAGTACTTC.

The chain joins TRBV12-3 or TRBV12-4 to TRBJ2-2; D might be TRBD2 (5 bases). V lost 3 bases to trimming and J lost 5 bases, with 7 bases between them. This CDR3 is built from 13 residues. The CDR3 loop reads CASSFGGTGELFF. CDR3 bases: TGTGCCAGCAGTTTCGGAGGTACCGGGGAGCTGTTTTTT.

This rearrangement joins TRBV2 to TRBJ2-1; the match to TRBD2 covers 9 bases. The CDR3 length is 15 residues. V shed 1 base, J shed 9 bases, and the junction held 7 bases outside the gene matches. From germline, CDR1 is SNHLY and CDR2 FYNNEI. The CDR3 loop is CASSEGASGESEQFF. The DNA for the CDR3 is TGTGCCAGCAGTGAAGGGGCTAGCGGGGAGAGTGAGCAGTTCTTC. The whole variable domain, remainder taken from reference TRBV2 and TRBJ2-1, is EPEVTQTPSHQVTQMGQEVILRCVPISNHLYFYWYRQILGQKVEFLVSFYNNEISEKSEIFDDQFSVERPDGSNFTLKIRSTKLEDSAMYFCASSEGASGESEQFFGPGTRLTVL.

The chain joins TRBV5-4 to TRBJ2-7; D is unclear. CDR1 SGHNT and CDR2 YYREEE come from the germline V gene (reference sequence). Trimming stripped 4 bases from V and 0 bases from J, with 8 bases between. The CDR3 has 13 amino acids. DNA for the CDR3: TGTGCCAGCAGCCCGGAGAGCTCCTACGAGCAGTACTTC. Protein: CASSPESSYEQYF.

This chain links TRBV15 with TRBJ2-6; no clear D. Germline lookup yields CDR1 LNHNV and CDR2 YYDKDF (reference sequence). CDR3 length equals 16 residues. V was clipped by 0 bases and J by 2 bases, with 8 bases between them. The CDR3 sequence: CATSRDLRAGANVLTF. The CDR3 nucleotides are TGTGCCACCAGCAGAGATCTACGTGCTGGGGCCAACGTCCTGACTTTC.

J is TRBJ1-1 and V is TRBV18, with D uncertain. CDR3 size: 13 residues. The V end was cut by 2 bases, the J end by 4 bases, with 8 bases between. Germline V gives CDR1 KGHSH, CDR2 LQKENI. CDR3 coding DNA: TGTGCCAGCTCACCAAACGAGGGCACTGAAGCTTTCTTT. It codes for CASSPNEGTEAFF.

The CDR3 protein is CASSLDRSAGHGYTF. In DNA, the CDR3 is TGTGCCAGCAGCTTAGATCGCTCGGCAGGGCATGGCTACACCTTC. V gene TRBV11-2 combines with J gene TRBJ1-2; a weak D match, TRBD1 (5 bases). Germline V lookup: CDR1 SGHAT, CDR2 FQNNGV. V lost 0 bases and J 6 bases, leaving 14 bases between the germline ends. The CDR3 totals 15 residues.

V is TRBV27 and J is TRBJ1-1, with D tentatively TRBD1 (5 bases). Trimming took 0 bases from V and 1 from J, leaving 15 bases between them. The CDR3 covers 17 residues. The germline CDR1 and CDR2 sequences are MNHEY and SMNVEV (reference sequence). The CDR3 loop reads CASSLSGRVPPNTEAFF. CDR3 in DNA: TGTGCCAGCAGTTTATCAGGCAGGGTCCCGCCGAACACTGAAGCTTTCTTT.

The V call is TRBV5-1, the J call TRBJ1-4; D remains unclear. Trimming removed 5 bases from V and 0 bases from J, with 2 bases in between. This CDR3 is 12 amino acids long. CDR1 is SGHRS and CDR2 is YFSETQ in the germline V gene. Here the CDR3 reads CASSATNEKLFF. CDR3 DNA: TGCGCCAGCAGTGCAACTAATGAAAAACTGTTTTTT.

The CDR3 protein is CASSQGGVGANVLTF. CDR3 sequence (DNA): TGTGCCAGCAGCCAAGGGGGGGTCGGGGCCAACGTCCTGACTTTC. V is TRBV27 and J is TRBJ2-6; D might be TRBD2 (7 bases). V lost 6 bases to trimming and J lost 4 bases, with 13 bases between them. The CDR3 is 15 amino acids. Germline CDR1 and CDR2: MNHEY and SMNVEV (reference sequence).

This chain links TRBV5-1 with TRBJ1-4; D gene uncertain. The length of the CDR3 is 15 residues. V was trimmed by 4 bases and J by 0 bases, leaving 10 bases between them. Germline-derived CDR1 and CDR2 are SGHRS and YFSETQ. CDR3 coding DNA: TGCGCCAGCAGCCCCTTCACTGCAACTAATGAAAAACTGTTTTTT. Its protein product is CASSPFTATNEKLFF.

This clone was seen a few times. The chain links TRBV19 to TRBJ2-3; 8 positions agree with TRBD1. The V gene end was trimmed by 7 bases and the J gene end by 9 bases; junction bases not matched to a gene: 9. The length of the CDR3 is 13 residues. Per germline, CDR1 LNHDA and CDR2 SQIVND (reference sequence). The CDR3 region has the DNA TGTGCCAGTACCCTAGGACAGGGTAGCACGCAGTATTTT. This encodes CASTLGQGSTQYF.

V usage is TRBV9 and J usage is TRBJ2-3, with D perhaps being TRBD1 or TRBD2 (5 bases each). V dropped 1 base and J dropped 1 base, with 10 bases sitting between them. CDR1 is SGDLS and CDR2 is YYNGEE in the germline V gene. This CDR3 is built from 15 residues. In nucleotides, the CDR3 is TGTGCCAGCAGCGTACACGGGGCGGGCACAGATACGCAGTATTTT. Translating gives CASSVHGAGTDTQYF. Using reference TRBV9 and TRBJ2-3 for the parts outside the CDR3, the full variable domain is DSGVTQTPKHLITATGQRVTLRCSPRSGDLSVYWYQQSLDQGLQFLIQYYNGEERAKGNILERFSAQQFPDLHSELNLSSLELGDSALYFCASSVHGAGTDTQYFGPGTRLTVL.

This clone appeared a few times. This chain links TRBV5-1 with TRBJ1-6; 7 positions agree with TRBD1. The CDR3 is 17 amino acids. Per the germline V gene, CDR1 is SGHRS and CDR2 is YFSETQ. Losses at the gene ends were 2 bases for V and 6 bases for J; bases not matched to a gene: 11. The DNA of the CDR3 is TGCGCCAGCAGCTTATATACCGGGACAGCTTCTAATTCACCCCTCCACTTT. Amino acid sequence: CASSLYTGTASNSPLHF.

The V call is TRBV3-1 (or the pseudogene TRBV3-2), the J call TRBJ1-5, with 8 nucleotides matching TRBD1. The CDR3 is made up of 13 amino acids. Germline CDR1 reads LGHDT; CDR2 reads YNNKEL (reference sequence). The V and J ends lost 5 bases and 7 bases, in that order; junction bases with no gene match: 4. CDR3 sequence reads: CASSAQGVQPQHF. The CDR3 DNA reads TGTGCCAGCAGCGCACAGGGGGTCCAGCCCCAGCATTTT.

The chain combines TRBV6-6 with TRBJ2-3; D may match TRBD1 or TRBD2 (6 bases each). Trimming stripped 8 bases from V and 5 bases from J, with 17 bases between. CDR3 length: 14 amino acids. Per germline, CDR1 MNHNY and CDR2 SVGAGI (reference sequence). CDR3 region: CASLVEGVKDTQYF. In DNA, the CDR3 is TGTGCCAGCCTTGTGGAGGGGGTGAAAGATACGCAGTATTTT.